This T cell receptor (beta chain) comes out of a study of somatic mutations in cytotoxic T cells in rheumatoid arthritis. Study summary: Sorting by flow gave nearly 100% purity for some V beta antibody-stained T-cell populations, including V beta1+ cells sequenced for TCRB.

CDR3 length: 13 residues. Trimming took 1 base from V and 4 from J, leaving 8 bases between them. Germline V gene sequence: CDR1 MNHEY, CDR2 SMNVEV (reference sequence). Libraries were prepared by immunoSEQ multiplex PCR; TCRdb keeps only in-frame clonotypes and omits some of them. The repertoire holds almost 20,000 clones, with roughly nine tenths as singletons. The chain recombines TRBV27 with TRBJ2-7; D possibly corresponds to TRBD2 (5 bases). The receptor was isolated from a middle-aged man in good health. Sequencing was performed on CD8+ T cells sorted from blood. Here the CDR3 reads CASSLYGEYEQYF. In nucleotides, the CDR3 is TGTGCCAGCAGTTTATACGGGGAGTACGAGCAGTACTTC.